Presented here are 8 T cell receptor beta chains from one specimen sequenced in a study of blood T cell repertoires in COVID-19 (dated by TCRdb to 2020 to 2021). The library was made by the immunoSEQ multiplex PCR assay. In its TCRdb copy, this immuneACCESS table keeps in-frame sequences only and misses some clones. Where compared with another copy, unresolved V genes explain less than half of these, and the others have no known cause. In all, the sample holds roughly 450,000 clones, and 90% of those were seen once. 0.6% of the sample is taken by the ten largest. Sequencing was carried out using PBMCs or T cells enriched from blood (not recorded which). These receptors came from a man between 18 and 35 years old who had recovered from COVID-19.

The J gene is TRBJ1-2, the V gene TRBV11-3; a weak D match, TRBD1 (5 bases). V lost 3 bases to trimming and J lost 8 bases, with 13 bases between them. The CDR3 contains 13 residues. Germline V gene data show CDR1 as SGHNT and CDR2 as YENEEA. This CDR3 reads CASSFHQGAGYTF. The CDR3 DNA reads TGTGCCAGCAGCTTCCATCAGGGTGCCGGCTACACCTTC.

This CDR3 reads CASSLGQGELGSSYEQYF. CDR3 DNA: TGCGCCAGCAGCTTGGGACAGGGAGAACTTGGCTCCTCCTACGAGCAGTACTTC. The chain employs TRBV5-1 and TRBJ2-7; 7 positions agree with TRBD1. The CDR3 sequence is 18 residues long. J gave up 0 bases and V 0 bases, and 12 bases lay outside the gene matches. Per the germline V gene, CDR1 is SGHRS and CDR2 is YFSETQ.

The gene calls are TRBV19 and TRBJ1-2; the match to TRBD1 covers 10 bases. Germline V gene sequence: CDR1 LNHDA, CDR2 SQIVND (reference sequence). After removal of 5 bases from V and 2 bases from J, the junction contained 2 bases not matched to a gene. The CDR3 is 14 amino acids. CDR3 residues: CASSADRGNYGYTF. In DNA form, the CDR3 reads TGTGCCAGTAGTGCGGACAGGGGGAACTATGGCTACACCTTC.

The DNA of the CDR3 is TGTGCCAGCAGACATACCAGGGGGTCGGGTAATCAGCCCCAGCATTTT. Translated, it gives CASRHTRGSGNQPQHF. V and J are TRBV4-2 and TRBJ1-5, with 7 nucleotides matching TRBD1. The junction had 12 bases not matched to a gene; V was cut back by 6 bases and J by 4 bases. Germline V gene lookup returns CDR1 LGHNA and CDR2 YNFKEQ. CDR3 size: 16 residues.

The CDR3 spells CASSPETVGQPQHF. The CDR3, as DNA: TGTGCCAGCAGCCCCGAGACAGTAGGTCAGCCCCAGCATTTT. V is TRBV7-9 and J is TRBJ1-5; TRBD1 might be the D (5 bases). There are 14 residues in the CDR3. The germline gives CDR1 SEHNR, CDR2 FQNEAQ (reference sequence). Between the trimmed V and J ends, which lost 5 bases and 6 bases, there was a span of 14 bases. Based on the CDR3 plus reference TRBV7-9 and TRBJ1-5, the full variable domain is DTGVSQNPRHKITKRGQNVTFRCDPISEHNRLYWYRQTLGQGPEFLTYFQNEAQLEKSRLLSDRFSAERPKGSFSTLEIQRTEQGDSAMYLCASSPETVGQPQHFGDGTRLSIL.

The V gene is TRBV4-1, the J gene TRBJ2-5, with D possibly matching TRBD2 (6 bases). The CDR3 consists of 14 residues. Germline CDR1 reads MGHRA; CDR2 reads YSYEKL. The ends were cut back, 4 bases at V and 4 bases at J, with 13 bases in the middle. The CDR3 protein is CASSLRRGGETQYF. The CDR3 DNA follows: TGCGCCAGCAGCCTCCGGCGGGGAGGAGAGACCCAGTACTTC.

The rearrangement joins TRBV19 to TRBJ1-1, with 7 bases matching TRBD1. Germline assignment: CDR1 LNHDA and CDR2 SQIVND (reference sequence). The J segment lost 5 bases and the V segment lost 7 bases, leaving 10 bases of the junction unmatched. The CDR3 is made up of 14 amino acids. The CDR3 here is CASKSHRGGTEAFF. CDR3 coding DNA: TGTGCCAGTAAGTCCCACAGGGGTGGAACTGAAGCTTTCTTT.

CDR3 bases: TGTGCCAGCAGCTTACCCGGGACACAATACGAGCAGTACTTC. Translating gives CASSLPGTQYEQYF. The gene calls are TRBV5-4 and TRBJ2-7; D perhaps matches TRBD1 (6 bases). Germline CDR1 is SGHNT and CDR2 is YYREEE (reference sequence). The CDR3 length is 14 residues. Trimming stripped 2 bases from V and 4 bases from J, with 13 bases between. Looking up the rest from reference TRBV5-4 and TRBJ2-7 gives the full variable domain: ETGVTQSPTHLIKTRGQQVTLRCSSQSGHNTVSWYQQALGQGPQFIFQYYREEENGRGNFPPRFSGLQFPNYSSELNVNALELDDSALYLCASSLPGTQYEQYFGPGTRLTVT.